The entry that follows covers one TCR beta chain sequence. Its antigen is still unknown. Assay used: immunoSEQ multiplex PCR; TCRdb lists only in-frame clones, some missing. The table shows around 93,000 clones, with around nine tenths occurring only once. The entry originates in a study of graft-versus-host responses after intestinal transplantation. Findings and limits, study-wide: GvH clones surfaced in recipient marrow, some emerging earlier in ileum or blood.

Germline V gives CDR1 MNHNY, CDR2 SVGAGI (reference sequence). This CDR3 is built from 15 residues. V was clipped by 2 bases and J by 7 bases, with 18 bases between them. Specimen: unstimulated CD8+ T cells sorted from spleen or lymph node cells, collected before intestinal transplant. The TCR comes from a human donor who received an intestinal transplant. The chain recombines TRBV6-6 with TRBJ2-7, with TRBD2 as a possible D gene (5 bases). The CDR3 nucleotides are TGTGCCAGCAGTTACCCGGGTGGGAGCGGTGAAGAGCAGTACTTC. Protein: CASSYPGGSGEEQYF.